Detailed here is one T cell receptor (beta chain). Its specificity is not known. The sample is drawn from a study of OX40 agonist ivuxolimab in advanced cancers. About the research overall: Patients in dose escalation had liver, melanoma, kidney or head and neck cancers.

The method was immunoSEQ multiplex PCR; TCRdb's version includes in-frame clones alone and lacks a portion of them. Of tens of thousands of clones in the sample, 80% to 85% were seen once. General study findings and limits: A proportion of nonresponders additionally exhibited low normalized T-cell clonal expansion. Researchers report that CD8+ T cells had, on average, more expanded clones than CD4+.

The CDR3 spans 15 residues. The trim removed 4 bases at V and 2 bases at J, leaving 7 bases unmatched. Germline values: CDR1 SGDLS, CDR2 YYNGEE. The V gene is TRBV9, the J gene TRBJ2-7; TRBD1 matches at 9 bases. This material consisted of CD4+ or CD8+ T cells sorted from blood, taken in a trial of the OX40 agonist ivuxolimab. This TCR derives from an adult with an advanced solid tumor such as melanoma, head and neck, liver or kidney cancer. The CDR3 DNA sequence: TGTGCCAGCAGCCTACAGGGGGCCGGTACCTACGAGCAGTACTTC. Translating it yields CASSLQGAGTYEQYF.